This T cell receptor beta chain was sequenced in a study of OX40 agonist ivuxolimab in advanced cancers. In the study overall: Ivuxolimab was delivered to patients intravenously every 2 weeks at doses spanning 0.01 to 10 mg/kg. Those enrolled were 80% to 85% male, with a mean age of around 55 years and ages from about 20 to 90.

Between the trimmed V and J ends, which lost 5 bases and 0 bases, there was a span of 8 bases. The CDR3 is 15 residues long. Germline lookup yields CDR1 MNHEY and CDR2 SMNVEV (reference sequence). Using immunoSEQ multiplex PCR, the repertoire was profiled, and TCRdb retains in-frame clones only, with some absent. This sample yields 60,000 to 85,000 clones, of which around 94% are seen a single time; 20% belongs to the top ten. Of note for this clone: No antigen is known for it.

The study sampled blood at baseline, cycle 4 day 1, and cycle 7 day 1. Study-wide points: More expanded clones were seen, on average, in CD8+ T cells than in CD4+.

V is TRBV27 and J is TRBJ2-6, with D perhaps TRBD2 (5 bases). The source material was CD4+ or CD8+ T cells sorted from blood, sampled in a trial of the OX40 agonist ivuxolimab. The sequence was collected from an adult with an advanced solid tumor such as melanoma, head and neck, liver or kidney cancer. The CDR3 reads CASSEGTSGANVLTF. For the CDR3, the DNA is TGTGCCAGCAGTGAGGGAACCTCTGGGGCCAACGTCCTGACTTTC. Using reference TRBV27 and TRBJ2-6 for the parts outside the CDR3, the full variable domain is EAQVTQNPRYLITVTGKKLTVTCSQNMNHEYMSWYRQDPGLGLRQIYYSMNVEVTDKGDVPEGYKVSRKEKRNFPLILESPSPNQTSLYFCASSEGTSGANVLTFGAGSRLTVL.